This T cell receptor beta chain was sequenced in a study of regulatory dendritic cells for organ transplantation. Study results and limitations: Considerable individual heterogeneity was seen in alloreactive memory CD8+ T cells. Memory CD8+ clonal expansion seemed more limited with regulatory than mature dendritic cells.

Memory T cells were CD45RO+, naive were CD45RA+, sorted by FACS. The table came from immunoSEQ multiplex PCR; TCRdb's copy has only in-frame clones and leaves some out. The table has 20,000 to 25,000 clones, about 79% seen once. Germline-derived CDR1 and CDR2 are SGHRS and YFSETQ. The CDR3 is 12 residues long. Between the trimmed V and J ends, which lost 5 bases and 5 bases, there was a span of 10 bases. Turning to this clone: The antigen is undetermined.

This chain joins TRBV5-1 and TRBJ1-2; tentatively, D is TRBD1 (5 bases). The material sequenced was memory CD4+ T cells from blood. The subset was: CD45RO+ memory T cells. This TCR was recovered from a human donor in good health. The CDR3 spells CASRQDNYGYTF. Written as DNA, the CDR3 is TGCGCCAGCAGACAGGACAATTATGGCTACACCTTC.